Sequencing of this T cell receptor beta chain was carried out in a study of T cells after yellow fever vaccination. Study at large: Preparation used SMART-Seq v4 Ultra Low Input for the low-cell-number fractions.

Template switching with 5'RACE generated the TCR cDNA and added a universal primer site and UMIs. A single record per CDR3 protein comes from TCRdb applying MiXCR to the 5' RACE reads. The sample holds 350,000 to 550,000 distinct CDR3 sequences, roughly 20% seen once. Overall study results and limits: Contamination by abundant bulk-population clonotypes could be present in FACS-sorted repertoires. After the booster, over 95% of CD4 and 88% of CD8 primary-response clones were re-detected.

Germline V lookup: CDR1 SEHNR, CDR2 FQNEAQ (reference sequence). The CDR3 has 15 amino acids. The trim removed 8 bases at V and 9 bases at J, leaving 10 bases unmatched. As to this clonotype: Antigen unknown.

The source is a man between 18 and 29 years old who received the YFV17D yellow fever vaccine. V usage is TRBV7-9 and J usage is TRBJ2-1; 13 bases are shared with TRBD2. This material consisted of PBMCs, taken before the yellow fever booster vaccination. CDR3 sequence reads: CASGPGTSGVTEQFF. Written as DNA, the CDR3 is TGTGCCAGCGGCCCCGGGACTAGCGGGGTAACTGAGCAGTTCTTC.